This TCR beta chain comes out of a study of neurological immune-mediated disorders. Study-wide results and caveats: HTLV-1-associated myelopathy led in TCR clonal expansion, while multiple sclerosis ranked lowest, below healthy controls.

A single run covered 15-18 subjects with over 160 million TCR-beta sequences. Each CDR3 protein gets one entry after TCRdb re-called the 5' RACE reads with MiXCR. The table lists over 90,000 distinct CDR3 sequences, 9.5% to 14% of them singletons. Time point given: longitudinal time-point 3. There are 14 residues in the CDR3. CDR1 MGHRA and CDR2 YSYEKL come from the germline V gene. Turning to this clonotype: The antigen remains unidentified. A read error may be the cause here, since a much bigger clone is one base away.

Sequenced: PBMCs. This chain links TRBV4-1 with TRBJ2-7; D possibly uses TRBD1 or TRBD2 (6 bases each). The clonotype was recovered from a female donor with HTLV-1-associated myelopathy (HAM/TSP). CDR3 region: CASSQGGHTYEKYF. The DNA for the CDR3 is TGCGCCAGCAGCCAGGGGGGACACACCTACGAGAAGTACTTC.